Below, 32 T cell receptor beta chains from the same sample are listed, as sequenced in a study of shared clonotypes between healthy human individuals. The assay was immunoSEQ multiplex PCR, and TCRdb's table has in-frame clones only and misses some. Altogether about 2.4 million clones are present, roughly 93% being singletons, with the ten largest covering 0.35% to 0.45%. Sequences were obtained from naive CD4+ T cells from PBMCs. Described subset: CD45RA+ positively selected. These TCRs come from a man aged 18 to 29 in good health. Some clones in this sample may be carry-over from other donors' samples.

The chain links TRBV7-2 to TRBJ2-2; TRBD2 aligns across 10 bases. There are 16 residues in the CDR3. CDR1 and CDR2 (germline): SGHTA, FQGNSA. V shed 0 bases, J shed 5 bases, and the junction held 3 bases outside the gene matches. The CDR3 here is CASSLAASGSTGELFF. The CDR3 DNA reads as TGTGCCAGCAGCTTAGCGGCTAGCGGGAGTACCGGGGAGCTGTTTTTT.

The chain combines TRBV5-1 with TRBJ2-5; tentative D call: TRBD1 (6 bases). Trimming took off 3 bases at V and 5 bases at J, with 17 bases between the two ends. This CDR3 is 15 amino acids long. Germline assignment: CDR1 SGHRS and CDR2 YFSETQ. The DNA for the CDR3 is TGCGCCAGCAGCTGGAGTGGGACAACGGTGGAGACCCAGTACTTC. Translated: CASSWSGTTVETQYF.

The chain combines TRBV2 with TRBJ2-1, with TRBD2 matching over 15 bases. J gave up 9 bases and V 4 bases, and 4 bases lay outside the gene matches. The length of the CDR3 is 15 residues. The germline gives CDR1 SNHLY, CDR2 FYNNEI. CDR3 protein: CASSGTSGRAGEQFF. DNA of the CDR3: TGTGCCAGCAGTGGGACTAGCGGGAGGGCAGGTGAGCAGTTCTTC. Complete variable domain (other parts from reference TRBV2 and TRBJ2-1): EPEVTQTPSHQVTQMGQEVILRCVPISNHLYFYWYRQILGQKVEFLVSFYNNEISEKSEIFDDQFSVERPDGSNFTLKIRSTKLEDSAMYFCASSGTSGRAGEQFFGPGTRLTVL.

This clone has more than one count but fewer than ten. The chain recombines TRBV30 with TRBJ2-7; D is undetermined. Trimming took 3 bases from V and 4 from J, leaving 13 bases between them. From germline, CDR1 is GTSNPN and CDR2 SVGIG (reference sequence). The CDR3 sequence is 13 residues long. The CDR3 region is CAWRAGKQYEQYF. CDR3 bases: TGTGCCTGGAGGGCCGGCAAACAATACGAGCAGTACTTC.

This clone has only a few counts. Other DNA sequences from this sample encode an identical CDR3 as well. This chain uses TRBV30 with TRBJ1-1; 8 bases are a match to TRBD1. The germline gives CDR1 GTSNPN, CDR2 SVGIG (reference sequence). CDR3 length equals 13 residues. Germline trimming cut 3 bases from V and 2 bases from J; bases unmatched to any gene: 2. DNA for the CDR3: TGTGCCTGGAGGGGACAGGTAAACACTGAAGCTTTCTTT. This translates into CAWRGQVNTEAFF.

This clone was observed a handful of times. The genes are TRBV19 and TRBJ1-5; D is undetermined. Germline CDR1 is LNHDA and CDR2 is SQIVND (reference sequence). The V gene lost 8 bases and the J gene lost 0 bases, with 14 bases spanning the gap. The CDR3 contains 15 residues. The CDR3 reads CASSPGVISNQPQHF. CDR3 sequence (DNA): TGTGCCAGTTCCCCGGGAGTCATTAGCAATCAGCCCCAGCATTTT.

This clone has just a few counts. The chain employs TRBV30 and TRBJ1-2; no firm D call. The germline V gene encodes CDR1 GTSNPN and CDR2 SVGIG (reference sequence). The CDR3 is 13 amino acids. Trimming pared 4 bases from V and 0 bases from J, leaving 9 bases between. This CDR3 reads CAWNYGANYGYTF. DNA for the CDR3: TGTGCCTGGAACTACGGGGCTAACTATGGCTACACCTTC.

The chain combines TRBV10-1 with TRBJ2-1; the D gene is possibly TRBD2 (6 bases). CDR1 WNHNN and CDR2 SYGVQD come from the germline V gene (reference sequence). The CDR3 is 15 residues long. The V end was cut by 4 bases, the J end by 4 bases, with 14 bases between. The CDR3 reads CASSGGTERYNEQFF. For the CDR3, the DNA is TGCGCCAGCAGTGGAGGGACTGAGCGGTACAATGAGCAGTTCTTC.

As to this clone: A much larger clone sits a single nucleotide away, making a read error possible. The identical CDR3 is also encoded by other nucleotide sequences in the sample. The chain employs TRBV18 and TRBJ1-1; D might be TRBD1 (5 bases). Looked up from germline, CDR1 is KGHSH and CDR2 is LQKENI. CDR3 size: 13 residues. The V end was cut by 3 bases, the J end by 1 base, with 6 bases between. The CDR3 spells CASSPGQNTEAFF. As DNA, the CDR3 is TGTGCCAGCTCACCCGGACAGAACACTGAAGCTTTCTTT.

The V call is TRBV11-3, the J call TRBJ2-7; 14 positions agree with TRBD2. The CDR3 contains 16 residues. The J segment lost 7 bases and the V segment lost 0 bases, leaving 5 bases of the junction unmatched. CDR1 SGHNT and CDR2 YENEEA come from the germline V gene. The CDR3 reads CASSLDGTSGREEQYF. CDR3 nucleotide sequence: TGTGCCAGCAGCTTAGATGGGACTAGCGGGAGAGAAGAGCAGTACTTC.

The DNA for the CDR3 is TGTGCCAGCAGTCCCAGGGCGGATACGCAGTATTTT. Translated: CASSPRADTQYF. This chain links TRBV5-4 with TRBJ2-3; TRBD1 might be the D (5 bases). V was shortened by 5 bases and J by 6 bases, with 10 bases between the two germline ends. The CDR3 loop spans 12 amino acids. Germline assignment: CDR1 SGHNT and CDR2 YYREEE (reference sequence).

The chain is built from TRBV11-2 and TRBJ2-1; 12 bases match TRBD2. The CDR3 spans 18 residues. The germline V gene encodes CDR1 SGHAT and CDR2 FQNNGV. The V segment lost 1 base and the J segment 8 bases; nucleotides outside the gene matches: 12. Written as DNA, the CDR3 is TGTGCCAGCAGCTTAGCTGGGGCTAGCGGGAGGGATTCCGATGAGCAGTTCTTC. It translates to CASSLAGASGRDSDEQFF. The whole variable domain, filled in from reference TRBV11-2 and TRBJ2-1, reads EAGVAQSPRYKIIEKRQSVAFWCNPISGHATLYWYQQILGQGPKLLIQFQNNGVVDDSQLPKDRFSAERLKGVDSTLKIQPAKLEDSAVYLCASSLAGASGRDSDEQFFGPGTRLTVL.

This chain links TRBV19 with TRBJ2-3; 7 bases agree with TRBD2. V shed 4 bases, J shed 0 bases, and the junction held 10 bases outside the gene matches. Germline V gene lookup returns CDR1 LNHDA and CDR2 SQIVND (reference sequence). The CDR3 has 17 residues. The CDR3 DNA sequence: TGTGCCAGTAGTACCCCCTTCCTAGCGGCCAGCACAGATACGCAGTATTTT. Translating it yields CASSTPFLAASTDTQYF.

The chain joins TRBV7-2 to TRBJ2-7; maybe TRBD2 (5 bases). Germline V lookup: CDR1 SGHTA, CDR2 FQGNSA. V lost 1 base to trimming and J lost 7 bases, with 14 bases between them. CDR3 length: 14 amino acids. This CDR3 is CASSLVQATGEQYF. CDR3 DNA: TGTGCCAGCAGCTTAGTTCAGGCGACGGGGGAGCAGTACTTC.

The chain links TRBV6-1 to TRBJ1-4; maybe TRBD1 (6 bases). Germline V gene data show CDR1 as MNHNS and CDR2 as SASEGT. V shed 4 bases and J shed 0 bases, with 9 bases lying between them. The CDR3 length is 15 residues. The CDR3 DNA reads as TGTGCCAGCAGTGGAGGGGGGCCAACTAATGAAAAACTGTTTTTT. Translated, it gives CASSGGGPTNEKLFF.

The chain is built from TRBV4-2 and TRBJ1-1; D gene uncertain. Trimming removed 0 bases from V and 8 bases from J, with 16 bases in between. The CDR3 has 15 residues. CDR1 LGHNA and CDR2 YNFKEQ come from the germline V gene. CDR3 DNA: TGTGCCAGCAGCCAAGATTTAGGAGGAGTCGGGGAAGCTTTCTTT. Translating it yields CASSQDLGGVGEAFF.

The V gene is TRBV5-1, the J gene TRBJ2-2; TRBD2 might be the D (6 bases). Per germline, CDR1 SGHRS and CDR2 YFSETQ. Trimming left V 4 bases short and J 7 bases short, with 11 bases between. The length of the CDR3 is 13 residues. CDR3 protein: CASSIGTLGELFF. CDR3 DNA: TGCGCCAGCAGCATCGGGACTCTCGGGGAGCTGTTTTTT.

CDR3: CASSGRVDTEAFF. DNA of the CDR3: TGTGCCAGCAGTGGCAGGGTGGACACTGAAGCTTTCTTT. The genes are TRBV2 and TRBJ1-1; D perhaps matches TRBD1 (5 bases). The germline CDR1 and CDR2 sequences are SNHLY and FYNNEI. With 4 bases removed from V and 3 bases from J, the gap between germline ends came to 9 bases. The CDR3 covers 13 residues.

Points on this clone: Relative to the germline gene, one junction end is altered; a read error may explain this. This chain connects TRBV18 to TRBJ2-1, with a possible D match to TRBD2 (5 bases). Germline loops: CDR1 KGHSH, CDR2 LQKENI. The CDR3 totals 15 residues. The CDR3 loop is CASSSPSLGGDEQFF. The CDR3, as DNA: TGTGCCAGCTCATCACCCTCCCTTGGAGGCGATGAGCAGTTCTTC.

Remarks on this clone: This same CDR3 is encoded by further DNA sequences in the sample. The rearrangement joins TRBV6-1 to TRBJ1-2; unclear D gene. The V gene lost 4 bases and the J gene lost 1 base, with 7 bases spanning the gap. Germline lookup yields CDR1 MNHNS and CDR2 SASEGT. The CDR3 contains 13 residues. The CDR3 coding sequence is TGTGCCAGCAGTGCGGGCGGTAACTATGGCTACACCTTC. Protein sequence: CASSAGGNYGYTF.

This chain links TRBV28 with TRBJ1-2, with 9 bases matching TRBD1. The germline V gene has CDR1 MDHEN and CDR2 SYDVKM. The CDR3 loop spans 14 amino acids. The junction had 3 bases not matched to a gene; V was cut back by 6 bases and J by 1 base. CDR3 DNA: TGTGCCAGCAGGGGGACAGGGTTTAACTATGGCTACACCTTC. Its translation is CASRGTGFNYGYTF.

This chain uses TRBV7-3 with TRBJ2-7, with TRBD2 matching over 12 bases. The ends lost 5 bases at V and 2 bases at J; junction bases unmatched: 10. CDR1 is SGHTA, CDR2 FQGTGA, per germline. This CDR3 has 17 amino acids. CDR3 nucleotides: TGTGCCAGCAGCAAATCCGGGACTAGCGGGTCCCCCTACGAGCAGTACTTC. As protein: CASSKSGTSGSPYEQYF. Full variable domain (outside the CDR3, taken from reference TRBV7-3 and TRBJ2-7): GAGVSQTPSNKVTEKGKYVELRCDPISGHTALYWYRQSLGQGPEFLIYFQGTGAADDSGLPNDRFFAVRPEGSVSTLKIQRTERGDSAVYLCASSKSGTSGSPYEQYFGPGTRLTVT.

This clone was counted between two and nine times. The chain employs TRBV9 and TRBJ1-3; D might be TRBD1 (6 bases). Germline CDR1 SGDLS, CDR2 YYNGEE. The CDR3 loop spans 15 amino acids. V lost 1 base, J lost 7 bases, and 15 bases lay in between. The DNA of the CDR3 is TGTGCCAGCAGCGTACTGGGGGCCCTTGGGAACACCATATATTTT. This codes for CASSVLGALGNTIYF.

The CDR3 reads CASSVDSNQPQHF. The CDR3 nucleotides read TGTGCCAGTAGTGTCGATAGCAATCAGCCCCAGCATTTT. The chain has TRBV19 and TRBJ1-5; D is undetermined. Germline loops: CDR1 LNHDA, CDR2 SQIVND (reference sequence). The V end was cut by 5 bases, the J end by 0 bases, with 5 bases between. The CDR3 loop spans 13 amino acids.

The CDR3 here is CASSSGASGSYEQYF. CDR3 coding DNA: TGTGCCAGCAGCTCCGGGGCCAGCGGGTCCTACGAGCAGTACTTC. V gene TRBV27 combines with J gene TRBJ2-7, with D maybe TRBD2 (6 bases). Per germline, CDR1 MNHEY and CDR2 SMNVEV (reference sequence). Trimming stripped 6 bases from V and 1 base from J, with 16 bases between. CDR3 length equals 15 residues.

The DNA for the CDR3 is TGTGCCAGCAGTTACTCAGGGGACGAGCAGTACTTC. Encoded protein: CASSYSGDEQYF. V gene TRBV6-5 combines with J gene TRBJ2-7; tentatively, D is TRBD1 (5 bases). The CDR3 length is 12 residues. V was trimmed by 0 bases and J by 5 bases, leaving 5 bases between them. Germline V lookup: CDR1 MNHEY, CDR2 SVGAGI.

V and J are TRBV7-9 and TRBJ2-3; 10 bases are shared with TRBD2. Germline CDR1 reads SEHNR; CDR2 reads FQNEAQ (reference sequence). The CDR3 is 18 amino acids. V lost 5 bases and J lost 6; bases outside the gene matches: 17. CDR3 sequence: CASSPRPFLAGEGDTQYF. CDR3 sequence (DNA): TGTGCCAGCAGCCCCCGCCCCTTTCTAGCGGGAGAGGGTGATACGCAGTATTTT. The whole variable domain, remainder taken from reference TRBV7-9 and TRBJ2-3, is DTGVSQNPRHKITKRGQNVTFRCDPISEHNRLYWYRQTLGQGPEFLTYFQNEAQLEKSRLLSDRFSAERPKGSFSTLEIQRTEQGDSAMYLCASSPRPFLAGEGDTQYFGPGTRLTVL.

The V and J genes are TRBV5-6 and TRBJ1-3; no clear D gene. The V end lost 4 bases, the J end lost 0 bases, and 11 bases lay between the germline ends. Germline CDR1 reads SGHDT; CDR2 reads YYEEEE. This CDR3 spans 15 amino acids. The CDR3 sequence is CASSADPNSGNTIYF. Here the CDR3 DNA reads TGTGCCAGCAGCGCAGACCCAAACTCTGGAAACACCATATATTTT.

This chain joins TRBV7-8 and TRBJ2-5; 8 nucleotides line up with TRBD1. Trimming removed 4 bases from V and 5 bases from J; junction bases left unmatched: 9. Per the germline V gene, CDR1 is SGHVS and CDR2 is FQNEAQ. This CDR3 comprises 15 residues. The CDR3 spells CASSSGQGVGETQYF. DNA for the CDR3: TGTGCCAGCAGCTCTGGACAGGGTGTGGGGGAGACCCAGTACTTC.

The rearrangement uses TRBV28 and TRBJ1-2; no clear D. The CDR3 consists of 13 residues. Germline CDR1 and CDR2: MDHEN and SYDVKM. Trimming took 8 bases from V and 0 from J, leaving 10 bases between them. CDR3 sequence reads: CASGMETNYGYTF. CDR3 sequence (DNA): TGTGCCAGCGGGATGGAAACTAACTATGGCTACACCTTC.

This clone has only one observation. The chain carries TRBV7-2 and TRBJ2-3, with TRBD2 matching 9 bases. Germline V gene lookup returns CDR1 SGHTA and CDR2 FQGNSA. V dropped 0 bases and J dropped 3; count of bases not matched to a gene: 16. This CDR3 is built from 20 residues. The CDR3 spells CASSLATGAGGRGTTDTQYF. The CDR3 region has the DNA TGTGCCAGCAGCTTAGCGACCGGAGCGGGAGGCCGCGGAACGACAGATACGCAGTATTTT.

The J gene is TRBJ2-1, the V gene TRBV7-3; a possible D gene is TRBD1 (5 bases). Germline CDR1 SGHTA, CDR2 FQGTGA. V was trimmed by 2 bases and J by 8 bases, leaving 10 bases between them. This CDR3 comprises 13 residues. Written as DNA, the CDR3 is TGTGCCAGCAGCTTAGAGCAGGGCTATGAGCAGTTCTTC. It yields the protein CASSLEQGYEQFF. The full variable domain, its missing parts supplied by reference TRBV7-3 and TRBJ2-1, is GAGVSQTPSNKVTEKGKYVELRCDPISGHTALYWYRQSLGQGPEFLIYFQGTGAADDSGLPNDRFFAVRPEGSVSTLKIQRTERGDSAVYLCASSLEQGYEQFFGPGTRLTVL.